This T cell receptor (beta chain) was sequenced for a study of tumour-infiltrating T cells in Burkitt lymphoma. CDR3 length: 13 amino acids. CDR1 is MNHEY and CDR2 is SMNVEV in the germline V gene (reference sequence). Trimming took 4 bases from V and 8 from J; bases not matched to a gene: 5. Profiling relied on immunoSEQ multiplex PCR, and the TCRdb table lists in-frame clones only, not all of them. This table has roughly 7,200 clones, approximately 18% appearing once. This clone was observed a handful of times. The sequencing input was tumor tissue. The V call is TRBV27, the J call TRBJ1-2, with 9 positions matching TRBD1. The sequence was collected from a human donor with diffuse large B-cell lymphoma. For the CDR3, the DNA is TGTGCCAGCAGTTCAGGACAGGGGAGAGGCTACACCTTC. Translation: CASSSGQGRGYTF.